This TCR beta chain was recorded in a study of T cells in tuberculosis. No alpha-beta pairing information exists for these sequences. Method: immunoSEQ multiplex PCR; TCRdb's copy keeps in-frame clones and lacks some. The sample has 61,000 or so clones; about four fifths are singletons. Sorting used thawed, overnight-rested PBMC stained with anti-CD3, a viability dye and GMM-loaded CD1B tetramer. C32 glucose monomycolate from Rhodococcus equi was loaded onto the CD1B tetramers. The sequence was collected from an adult woman with latent tuberculosis. Sequencing was carried out using CD1b-GMM tetramer-negative cells sorted from PBMCs.

The CDR3 here is CASFARGTDTQYF. The CDR3 DNA follows: TGTGCCAGCTTCGCCAGGGGGACAGATACGCAGTATTTT. V usage is TRBV5-6 and J usage is TRBJ2-3; 7 bases fit TRBD1. Trimming cost V 7 bases and J 3 bases; bases outside gene matches: 5. From germline, CDR1 is SGHDT and CDR2 YYEEEE. This CDR3 comprises 13 residues.